The next 11 T cell receptor beta chains were all read from a single sample in a study of T cell responses to AZD1222 COVID-19 vaccine. Assay: immunoSEQ multiplex PCR; the TCRdb copy retains only in-frame clones and omits some. The sample contains around 77,000 clones, 86% of which appear only once. The sequencing here drew on peripheral blood, taken on day 0 of AZD1222 vaccination. The receptors originated from an adult in good health.

The genes are TRBV13 and TRBJ1-6, with D possibly TRBD1 on 5 matching bases. Per germline, CDR1 PRHDT and CDR2 FYEKMQ (reference sequence). V lost 6 bases and J lost 0, with 9 bases in between. The CDR3 length is 15 residues. The CDR3 loop reads CASRLRGSYNSPLHF. CDR3 DNA sequence: TGTGCCAGCAGACTGAGGGGCTCCTATAATTCACCCCTCCACTTT.

The V call is TRBV6-1, the J call TRBJ2-5; 9 bases line up with TRBD2. Per germline, CDR1 MNHNS and CDR2 SASEGT. The V gene end was trimmed by 2 bases and the J gene end by 1 base; junction bases not matched to a gene: 5. CDR3 length: 16 amino acids. DNA of the CDR3: TGTGCCAGCAGTGAATTCAGCGGGGGGCTCCAAGAGACCCAGTACTTC. Translating it yields CASSEFSGGLQETQYF.

V is TRBV24-1 and J is TRBJ2-5; D perhaps matches TRBD2 (5 bases). The CDR3 loop spans 16 amino acids. Germline values: CDR1 KGHDR, CDR2 SFDVKD. The V gene lost 3 bases and the J gene lost 4 bases, with 17 bases spanning the gap. This CDR3 reads CATSDRGLGEGETQYF. The CDR3 bases are TGTGCCACCAGTGATCGTGGCCTCGGTGAGGGAGAGACCCAGTACTTC.

The CDR3 DNA sequence: TGTGCCAGCAGCGGCCGGAACTATGGCTACACCTTC. Its protein is CASSGRNYGYTF. The genes are TRBV2 and TRBJ1-2; no clear D gene. In germline, CDR1 is SNHLY, CDR2 FYNNEI. This CDR3 has 12 amino acids. V was clipped by 6 bases and J by 2 bases, with 7 bases between them.

The chain uses TRBV12-5 and TRBJ2-3; D is possibly TRBD1 (6 bases). V was cut by 7 bases and J by 2 bases, with 13 bases left in between. The CDR3 is 14 amino acids. The germline V gene encodes CDR1 LGHNT and CDR2 FRNRAP. CDR3 nucleotide sequence: TGTGCTAGTGCCCAGGACAGATACACAGATACGCAGTATTTT. Translation: CASAQDRYTDTQYF.

This rearrangement joins TRBV14 to TRBJ1-1; D ambiguous. The CDR3 has 12 residues. Germline V gives CDR1 SGHDN, CDR2 FVKESK. V lost 4 bases and J 6 bases, leaving 9 bases between the germline ends. The CDR3 DNA reads as TGTGCCAGCAGCCCCACCGGGGCTGAAGCTTTCTTT. This codes for CASSPTGAEAFF. Full variable domain (missing parts from reference TRBV14 and TRBJ1-1): EAGVTQFPSHSVIEKGQTVTLRCDPISGHDNLYWYRRVMGKEIKFLLHFVKESKQDESGMPNNRFLAERTGGTYSTLKVQPAELEDSGVYFCASSPTGAEAFFGQGTRLTVV.

V gene TRBV2 combines with J gene TRBJ1-4, with D perhaps TRBD1 (5 bases). Germline V gene data show CDR1 as SNHLY and CDR2 as FYNNEI. The CDR3 sequence is 14 residues long. The ends were cut back, 4 bases at V and 6 bases at J, with 12 bases in the middle. CDR3 nucleotide sequence: TGTGCCAGCAGTGTGGCAGGGAGGGATGAAAAACTGTTTTTT. Protein: CASSVAGRDEKLFF.

This chain uses TRBV7-2 with TRBJ1-5; D gene ambiguous. Germline CDR1 is SGHTA and CDR2 is FQGNSA. The CDR3 sequence is 16 residues long. V lost 2 bases to trimming and J lost 1 base, with 12 bases between them. The CDR3 is CASSLSGPQSNQPQHF. The CDR3 DNA is TGTGCCAGCAGCTTAAGTGGGCCTCAAAGCAATCAGCCCCAGCATTTT.

The chain is built from TRBV28 and TRBJ1-5, with TRBD1 as a possible D gene (6 bases). V was shortened by 10 bases and J by 4 bases, with 11 bases between the two germline ends. The CDR3 is made up of 12 amino acids. Germline V gene data show CDR1 as MDHEN and CDR2 as SYDVKM. This CDR3 is CATQQGNQPQHF. The CDR3, as DNA: TGTGCCACCCAACAGGGAAATCAGCCCCAGCATTTT. Full variable domain (missing parts from reference TRBV28 and TRBJ1-5): DVKVTQSSRYLVKRTGEKVFLECVQDMDHENMFWYRQDPGLGLRLIYFSYDVKMKEKGDIPEGYSVSREKKERFSLILESASTNQTSMYLCATQQGNQPQHFGDGTRLSIL.

This clone is a singleton in its sample. The J gene is TRBJ1-6, the V gene TRBV27; no clear D. V lost 8 bases and J 4 bases, leaving 6 bases between the germline ends. Germline V gives CDR1 MNHEY, CDR2 SMNVEV (reference sequence). There are 12 residues in the CDR3. Written as DNA, the CDR3 is TGTGCCAGCGGGTCTTATAATTCACCCCTCCACTTT. It codes for CASGSYNSPLHF.

V is TRBV6-6 and J is TRBJ1-5; D is ambiguous. CDR3 length equals 15 residues. With 6 bases removed from V and 1 base from J, the gap between germline ends came to 13 bases. Looked up from germline, CDR1 is MNHNY and CDR2 is SVGAGI (reference sequence). CDR3 loop: CASSSHWGSNQPQHF. CDR3 coding DNA: TGTGCCAGCAGCTCGCACTGGGGAAGCAATCAGCCCCAGCATTTT.